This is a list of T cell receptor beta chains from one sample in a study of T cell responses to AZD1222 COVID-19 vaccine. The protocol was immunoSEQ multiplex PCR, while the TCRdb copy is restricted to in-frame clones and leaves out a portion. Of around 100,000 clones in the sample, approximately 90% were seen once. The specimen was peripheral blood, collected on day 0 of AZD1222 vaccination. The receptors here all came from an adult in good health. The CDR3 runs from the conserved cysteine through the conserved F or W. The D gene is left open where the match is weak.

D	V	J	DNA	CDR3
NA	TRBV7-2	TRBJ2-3	TGTGCCAGCGGGACGATGGGAGGAGGGTGGAGTACGTATTTT	CASGTMGGGWSTYF
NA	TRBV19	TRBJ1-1	TGTGCCAGTAGTTTTAGGGAGGGATCGACTGAAGCTTTCTTT	CASSFREGSTEAFF
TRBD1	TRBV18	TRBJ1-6	TGTGCCAGCTCACCACAGCAGGGGACAGGCCTTAATTCACCCCTCCACTTT	CASSPQQGTGLNSPLHF
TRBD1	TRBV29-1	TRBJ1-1	TGCAGCGTTAAGCAGGGGGACACTGAAGCTTTCTTT	CSVKQGDTEAFF
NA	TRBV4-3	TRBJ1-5	TGCGCCAGCAGCTTCGAGGCGAATCAGCCCCAGCATTTT	CASSFEANQPQHF
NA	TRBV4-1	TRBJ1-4	TGCGCCAGCAGCCCGGACAGTTCAACTAATGAAAAACTGTTTTTT	CASSPDSSTNEKLFF
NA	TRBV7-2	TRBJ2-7	TGTGCCAGCAGCCTTCTCTATGCGGAGCAGTACTTC	CASSLLYAEQYF
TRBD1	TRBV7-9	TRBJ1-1	TGTGCCAGCAGCCTTACAGGGGGAAGCGACACTGAAGCTTTCTTT	CASSLTGGSDTEAFF
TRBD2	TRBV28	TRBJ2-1	TGTGCCAGCAGTGAAGACGGACTAGCGGGCTCCTACAATGAGCAGTTCTTC	CASSEDGLAGSYNEQFF
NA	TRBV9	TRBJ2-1	TGTGCCAGCAGCGCTAACAGGGCCCCCTACAATGAGCAGTTCTTC	CASSANRAPYNEQFF
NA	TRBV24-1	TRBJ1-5	TGTGCCACCAGTGATTCTAGCAATCAGCCCCAGCATTTT	CATSDSSNQPQHF
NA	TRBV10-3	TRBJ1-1	TGTGCCATCAGTGAGGGCGCGGGGACTGAAGCTTTCTTT	CAISEGAGTEAFF
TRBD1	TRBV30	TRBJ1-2	TGTGCCTGGAGGGACAGGGCAGGTGGCTACACCTTC	CAWRDRAGGYTF
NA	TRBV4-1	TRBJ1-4	TGCGCCAGCAGCCTAGATGACAGTCGGGAGGAAAAACTGTTTTTT	CASSLDDSREEKLFF
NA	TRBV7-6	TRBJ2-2	TGTGCCAGCAGCGGGGGACCTCCGAGCCCCTCCGGGGAGCTGTTTTTT	CASSGGPPSPSGELFF